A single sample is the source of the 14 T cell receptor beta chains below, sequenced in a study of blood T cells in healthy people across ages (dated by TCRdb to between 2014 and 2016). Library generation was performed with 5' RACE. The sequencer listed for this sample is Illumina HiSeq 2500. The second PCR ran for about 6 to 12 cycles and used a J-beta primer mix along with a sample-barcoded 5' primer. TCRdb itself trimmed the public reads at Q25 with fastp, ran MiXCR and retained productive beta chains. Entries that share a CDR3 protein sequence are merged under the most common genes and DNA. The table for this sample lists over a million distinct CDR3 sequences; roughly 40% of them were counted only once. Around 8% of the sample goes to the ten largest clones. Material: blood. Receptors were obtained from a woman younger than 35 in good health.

CDR3 nucleotides: TGTGCCAGCCGACCGACAGGGCTATGGACTGAAGCTTTCTTT. Amino acids: CASRPTGLWTEAFF. This chain uses TRBV6-6 with TRBJ1-1; the match to TRBD1 covers 7 bases. Germline V gives CDR1 MNHNY, CDR2 SVGAGI (reference sequence). The CDR3 sequence is 14 residues long. V trimming: 8 bases; J trimming: 5 bases; junction bases outside the gene matches: 11.

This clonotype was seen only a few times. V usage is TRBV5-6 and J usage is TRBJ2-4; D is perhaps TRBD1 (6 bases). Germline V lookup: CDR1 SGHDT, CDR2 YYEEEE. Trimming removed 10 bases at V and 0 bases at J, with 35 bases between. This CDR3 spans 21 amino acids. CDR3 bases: TGTGCCCCCAGCTTGGAAGTAGTCTGGACAGTCGCTCCTATAGCCAAAAACATTCAGTACTTC. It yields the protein CAPSLEVVWTVAPIAKNIQYF.

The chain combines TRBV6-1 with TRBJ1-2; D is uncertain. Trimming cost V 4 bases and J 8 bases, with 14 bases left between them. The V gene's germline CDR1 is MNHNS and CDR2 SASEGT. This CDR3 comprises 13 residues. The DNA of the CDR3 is TGTGCCAGCAGTGGAAGTGGGAAACAGGGCTACACCTTC. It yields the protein CASSGSGKQGYTF.

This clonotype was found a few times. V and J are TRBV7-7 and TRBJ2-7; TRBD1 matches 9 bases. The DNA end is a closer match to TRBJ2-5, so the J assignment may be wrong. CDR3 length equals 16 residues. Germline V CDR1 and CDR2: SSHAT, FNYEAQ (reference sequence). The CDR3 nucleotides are TGTGCCAGCAGCCCAGATGTAGGGACAGGGTGGAAGACCCAGTACTTC. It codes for CASSPDVGTGWKTQYF.

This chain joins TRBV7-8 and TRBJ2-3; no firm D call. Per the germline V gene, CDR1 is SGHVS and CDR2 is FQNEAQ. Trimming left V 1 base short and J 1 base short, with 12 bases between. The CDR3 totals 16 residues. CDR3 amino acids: CASSLDREQGTDTQYF. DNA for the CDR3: TGTGCCAGCAGCTTAGATCGCGAGCAGGGCACAGATACGCAGTATTTT.

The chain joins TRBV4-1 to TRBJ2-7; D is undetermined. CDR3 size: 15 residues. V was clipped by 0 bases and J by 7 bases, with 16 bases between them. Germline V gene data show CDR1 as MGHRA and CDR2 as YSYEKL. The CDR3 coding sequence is TGCGCCAGCAGCCAAGATCATGTGGCAAACAATGAGCAGTACTTC. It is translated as CASSQDHVANNEQYF.

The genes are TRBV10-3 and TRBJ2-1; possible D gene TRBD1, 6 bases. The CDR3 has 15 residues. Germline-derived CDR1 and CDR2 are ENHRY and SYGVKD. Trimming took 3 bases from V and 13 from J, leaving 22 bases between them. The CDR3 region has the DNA TGTGCCATCAGTGACTGGGACAAATCCCAAGAGACCCAGTTCTTC. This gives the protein CAISDWDKSQETQFF.

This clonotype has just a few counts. In DNA form, the CDR3 reads TGCAGCGCCCTAGCGGGGGGGGAGACCCAGTACTTC. Its protein product is CSALAGGETQYF. The V call is TRBV29-1, the J call TRBJ2-5; 12 bases match TRBD2. V trimming: 7 bases; J trimming: 5 bases; junction bases outside the gene matches: 2. Germline V CDR1 and CDR2: SQVTM, ANQGSEA. The CDR3 consists of 12 residues.

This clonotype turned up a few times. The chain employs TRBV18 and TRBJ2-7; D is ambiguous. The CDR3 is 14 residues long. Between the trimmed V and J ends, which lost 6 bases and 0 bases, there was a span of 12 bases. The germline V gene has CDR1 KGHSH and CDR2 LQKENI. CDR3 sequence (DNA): TGTGCCAGCTCGGCAAGCCTGGGCTCCTACGAGCAGTACTTC. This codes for CASSASLGSYEQYF.

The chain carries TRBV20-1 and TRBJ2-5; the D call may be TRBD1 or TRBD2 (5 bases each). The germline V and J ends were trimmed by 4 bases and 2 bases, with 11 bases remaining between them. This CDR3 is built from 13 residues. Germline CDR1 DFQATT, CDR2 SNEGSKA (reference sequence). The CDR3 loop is CSAMGTSQETQYF. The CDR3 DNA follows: TGCAGTGCTATGGGGACCTCACAAGAGACCCAGTACTTC.

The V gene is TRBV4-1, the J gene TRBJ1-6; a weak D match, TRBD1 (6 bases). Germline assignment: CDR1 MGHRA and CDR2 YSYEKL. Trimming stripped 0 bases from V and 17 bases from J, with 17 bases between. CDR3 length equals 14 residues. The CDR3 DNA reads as TGCGCCAGCAGCCAAGATCACAACGGCCCAGGGGTCCACTTT. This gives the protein CASSQDHNGPGVHF.

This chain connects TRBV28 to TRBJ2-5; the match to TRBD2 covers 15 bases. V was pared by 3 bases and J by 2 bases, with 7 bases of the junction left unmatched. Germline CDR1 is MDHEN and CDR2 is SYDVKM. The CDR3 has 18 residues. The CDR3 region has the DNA TGTGCCAGCAGTTTCCCGGGGACTAGCGGGGGGCCGCAAGAGACCCAGTACTTC. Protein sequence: CASSFPGTSGGPQETQYF.

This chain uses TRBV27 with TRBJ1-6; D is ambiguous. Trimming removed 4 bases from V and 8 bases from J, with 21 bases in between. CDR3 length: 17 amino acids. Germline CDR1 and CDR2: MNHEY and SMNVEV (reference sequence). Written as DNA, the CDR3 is TGTGCCAGCAGTTCGCGACCCAGGCTCACCTTGGATTCACCCCTCCACTTT. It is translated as CASSSRPRLTLDSPLHF.

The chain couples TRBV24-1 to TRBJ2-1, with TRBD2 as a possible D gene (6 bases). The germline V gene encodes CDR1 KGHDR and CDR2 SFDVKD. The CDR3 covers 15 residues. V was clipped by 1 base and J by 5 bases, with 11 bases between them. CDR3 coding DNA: TGTGCCACCAGTGATTTTGCGGGACTGAACAATGAGCAGTTCTTC. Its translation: CATSDFAGLNNEQFF.